Shown below are 30 T cell receptor beta chains from a single sample sequenced in a study of T cell responses to AZD1222 COVID-19 vaccine. This table comes from immunoSEQ multiplex PCR, and its TCRdb copy is limited to in-frame clones, with some not included. The data hold about 130,000 clones, with around 92% observed a single time. The starting material was peripheral blood, obtained on day 0 of AZD1222 vaccination. The source of these receptors is an adult in good health.

This clone occurred once. This chain uses TRBV7-2 with TRBJ1-6; weak D call: TRBD1 (6 bases). CDR1 and CDR2 (germline): SGHTA, FQGNSA. CDR3 length: 15 amino acids. V lost 6 bases and J lost 9, with 18 bases in between. CDR3 DNA sequence: TGTGCCAGCAGTTCTGGGACTCTAGGGGGTTCACCCCTCCACTTT. It encodes CASSSGTLGGSPLHF.

The V call is TRBV4-1, the J call TRBJ2-1; D is uncertain. Trimming stripped 6 bases from V and 3 bases from J, with 3 bases between. Per germline, CDR1 MGHRA and CDR2 YSYEKL. The CDR3 has 11 residues. CDR3 nucleotides: TGCGCCAGCAGGCACTACAATGAGCAGTTCTTC. This translates into CASRHYNEQFF.

For the CDR3, the DNA is TGTGCCAGCAGCCATACAGGGAGGGCTAGCTCCTACGAGCAGTACTTC. This encodes CASSHTGRASSYEQYF. This chain links TRBV3-1 (or the pseudogene TRBV3-2) with TRBJ2-7; a weak D match, TRBD2 (7 bases). CDR1 and CDR2 (germline): LGHDT, YNNKEL (reference sequence). The CDR3 sequence is 16 residues long. V was pared by 3 bases and J by 0 bases, with 15 bases between.

The rearrangement links TRBV6-5 to TRBJ1-3; D unresolved. The CDR3 spans 15 residues. Germline values: CDR1 MNHEY, CDR2 SVGAGI. Trimming took off 6 bases at V and 4 bases at J, with 16 bases between the two ends. CDR3 amino acids: CASRYSGVSGNTIYF. In nucleotides, the CDR3 is TGTGCCAGCAGATATTCTGGGGTGTCAGGAAACACCATATATTTT.

The chain carries TRBV4-2 and TRBJ2-6, with D uncertain. CDR1 and CDR2 from the germline V gene are LGHNA and YNFKEQ. The V end was cut by 2 bases, the J end by 0 bases, with 8 bases between. The CDR3 consists of 16 residues. CDR3 sequence: CASSQTESSGANVLTF. The CDR3 DNA reads as TGTGCCAGCAGCCAAACCGAGAGCTCTGGGGCCAACGTCCTGACTTTC.

The count of this clone is one. The V and J genes are TRBV24-1 and TRBJ2-3, with 7 bases aligning to TRBD2. The germline gives CDR1 KGHDR, CDR2 SFDVKD. The CDR3 has 13 amino acids. The J segment lost 6 bases and the V segment lost 5 bases, leaving 4 bases of the junction unmatched. CDR3 sequence reads: CATSVGGEDTQYF. Here the CDR3 DNA reads TGTGCCACCAGTGTGGGGGGGGAGGATACGCAGTATTTT.

This clone was detected once. This chain connects TRBV19 to TRBJ1-1; TRBD1 is a possible D gene (6 bases). V lost 8 bases, J lost 5 bases, and 24 bases lay in between. The CDR3 has 16 residues. Germline V lookup: CDR1 LNHDA, CDR2 SQIVND (reference sequence). Here the CDR3 reads CASCGGSGVRWTEAFF. The DNA for the CDR3 is TGTGCCAGTTGTGGGGGCTCCGGGGTAAGGTGGACTGAAGCTTTCTTT.

This chain links TRBV6-2 or TRBV6-3 with TRBJ2-2; no reliable D call. Germline V CDR1 and CDR2: MNHEY, SVGEGT. V lost 0 bases, J lost 8 bases, and 13 bases lay in between. The CDR3 totals 15 residues. The CDR3 loop is CASSYSRSRSGELFF. In DNA, the CDR3 is TGTGCCAGCAGTTACTCGAGGAGCCGGTCTGGGGAGCTGTTTTTT.

The chain carries TRBV9 and TRBJ1-6, with D possibly matching TRBD1 (6 bases). The germline V gene encodes CDR1 SGDLS and CDR2 YYNGEE. With 3 bases removed from V and 7 bases from J, the gap between germline ends came to 11 bases. The CDR3 runs 14 residues. The CDR3 nucleotides are TGTGCCAGCAGCGAACAGGGTGGAAATTCACCCCTCCACTTT. Translating gives CASSEQGGNSPLHF.

J is TRBJ1-5 and V is TRBV10-3; 8 nucleotides align to TRBD1. After removal of 2 bases from V and 2 bases from J, the junction contained 2 bases not matched to a gene. CDR1 is ENHRY, CDR2 SYGVKD, per germline. The CDR3 spans 15 residues. The DNA of the CDR3 is TGTGCCATCAGTGAGGGACAGGGTGGCAATCAGCCCCAGCATTTT. This encodes CAISEGQGGNQPQHF.

This chain uses TRBV19 with TRBJ1-2; 7 bases are shared with TRBD1. V lost 6 bases to trimming and J lost 5 bases; unmatched junction nucleotides: 6. This CDR3 is 13 amino acids long. Looked up from germline, CDR1 is LNHDA and CDR2 is SQIVND (reference sequence). In DNA form, the CDR3 reads TGTGCCAGTAGAACAGGGGAACGGTATGGCTACACCTTC. Translated, it gives CASRTGERYGYTF.

This clone appeared a single time. The J gene is TRBJ2-2, the V gene TRBV18; tentative D call: TRBD1 (5 bases). In germline, CDR1 is KGHSH, CDR2 LQKENI. This CDR3 is built from 15 residues. V lost 1 base and J 5 bases, leaving 11 bases between the germline ends. CDR3 in amino acids: CASSPQQGPTGELFF. The DNA for the CDR3 is TGTGCCAGCTCACCACAGCAGGGTCCGACCGGGGAGCTGTTTTTT.

The chain links TRBV6-5 to TRBJ2-7; D is unclear. The germline V and J ends were trimmed by 6 bases and 3 bases, with 9 bases remaining between them. Germline CDR1 and CDR2: MNHEY and SVGAGI. There are 12 residues in the CDR3. In DNA form, the CDR3 reads TGTGCCAGCAGGGGCAACAGCTACGAGCAGTACTTC. Translating it yields CASRGNSYEQYF.

The chain joins TRBV21-1 to TRBJ2-7; the table's D call, TRBD1, was not checked against the DNA. TRBV21-1 is marked as a pseudogene. The CDR3 spans 15 residues. CDR3 residues: CASPPVRTRRYEQYF. The DNA for the CDR3 is TGTGCCAGCCCTCCTGTTCGGACAAGACGCTACGAGCAGTACTTC.

The J gene is TRBJ1-2, the V gene TRBV7-9, with 7 bases aligning to TRBD1. This CDR3 comprises 16 residues. After removal of 0 bases from V and 7 bases from J, the junction contained 11 bases not matched to a gene. Looked up from germline, CDR1 is SEHNR and CDR2 is FQNEAQ (reference sequence). CDR3 in DNA: TGTGCCAGCAGCTTAGCGGGGACGCAGGGGGGTGTTGGCTACACCTTC. It translates to CASSLAGTQGGVGYTF.

The V call is TRBV12-3 or TRBV12-4, the J call TRBJ1-2; D possibly corresponds to TRBD1 (5 bases). Trimming stripped 2 bases from V and 6 bases from J, with 7 bases between. This CDR3 has 12 residues. The CDR3 reads CASSLPGNGYTF. DNA of the CDR3: TGTGCCAGCAGTTTACCAGGGAATGGCTACACCTTC.

The V call is TRBV5-4, the J call TRBJ2-5; possibly TRBD1 for D (6 bases). CDR1 and CDR2 from the germline V gene are SGHNT and YYREEE (reference sequence). This CDR3 has 15 residues. Trimming stripped 4 bases from V and 4 bases from J, with 17 bases between. The CDR3 DNA reads TGTGCCAGCAGCCTACAGGGTGGGGTGCGAGAGACCCAGTACTTC. Protein sequence: CASSLQGGVRETQYF. Full variable domain (missing parts from reference TRBV5-4 and TRBJ2-5): ETGVTQSPTHLIKTRGQQVTLRCSSQSGHNTVSWYQQALGQGPQFIFQYYREEENGRGNFPPRFSGLQFPNYSSELNVNALELDDSALYLCASSLQGGVRETQYFGPGTRLLVL.

The chain couples TRBV7-2 to TRBJ2-2; no clear D gene. Germline lookup yields CDR1 SGHTA and CDR2 FQGNSA. This CDR3 spans 13 amino acids. Trimming took off 4 bases at V and 9 bases at J, with 12 bases between the two ends. The CDR3 is CASSSPVSRELFF. The CDR3 nucleotides are TGTGCCAGCAGCTCCCCTGTGTCGCGGGAGCTGTTTTTT.

This chain links TRBV6-5 with TRBJ1-1, with 8 bases identical to TRBD1. The V segment lost 6 bases and the J segment 1 base; nucleotides outside the gene matches: 4. This CDR3 comprises 14 residues. Germline CDR1 reads MNHEY; CDR2 reads SVGAGI. In nucleotides, the CDR3 is TGTGCCAGCAGAAGGGACAGGTCGAACACTGAAGCTTTCTTT. It codes for CASRRDRSNTEAFF.

The chain joins TRBV2 to TRBJ2-2; D is unclear. The CDR3 loop spans 14 amino acids. The V gene's germline CDR1 is SNHLY and CDR2 FYNNEI. V was shortened by 3 bases and J by 4 bases, with 9 bases between the two germline ends. The CDR3 DNA reads as TGTGCCAGCAGTGAGGTCCGTGGCACCGGGGAGCTGTTTTTT. Its translation: CASSEVRGTGELFF.

The genes are TRBV15 and TRBJ2-3, with 11 bases identical to TRBD1. Germline CDR1 LNHNV, CDR2 YYDKDF (reference sequence). The CDR3 extends over 14 amino acids. After removal of 5 bases from V and 5 bases from J, the junction contained 3 bases not matched to a gene. The CDR3 reads CATSAGQGEDTQYF. The DNA of the CDR3 is TGTGCCACCAGCGCGGGACAGGGGGAAGATACGCAGTATTTT.

The rearrangement joins TRBV4-3 to TRBJ1-4, with D hard to call. CDR3 length: 16 residues. Germline CDR1 reads LGHNA; CDR2 reads YSLEER. The V end lost 1 base, the J end lost 8 bases, and 17 bases lay between the germline ends. CDR3 loop: CASSQGSGPRGEKLFF. The CDR3 DNA reads TGCGCCAGCAGCCAAGGCTCCGGTCCGAGAGGCGAAAAACTGTTTTTT.

This chain connects TRBV7-9 to TRBJ1-6, with D possibly matching TRBD1 (5 bases). V gave up 4 bases and J gave up 10 bases, with 17 bases separating them. The CDR3 sequence is 15 residues long. Germline loops: CDR1 SEHNR, CDR2 FQNEAQ (reference sequence). The CDR3 region has the DNA TGTGCCAGCAGCTCAACGGGGCTTCTCGTGTCACCCCTCCACTTT. Translating gives CASSSTGLLVSPLHF.

The chain employs TRBV5-4 and TRBJ1-6, with a tentative D call TRBD1 (6 bases). V lost 0 bases and J 7 bases, leaving 17 bases between the germline ends. In germline, CDR1 is SGHNT, CDR2 YYREEE (reference sequence). This CDR3 has 17 amino acids. The CDR3 nucleotides read TGTGCCAGCAGCTTGGGGCGTGGGGGGGCCTTCAATTCACCCCTCCACTTT. Amino acids: CASSLGRGGAFNSPLHF. Complete variable domain (other parts from reference TRBV5-4 and TRBJ1-6): ETGVTQSPTHLIKTRGQQVTLRCSSQSGHNTVSWYQQALGQGPQFIFQYYREEENGRGNFPPRFSGLQFPNYSSELNVNALELDDSALYLCASSLGRGGAFNSPLHFGNGTRLTVT.

This clone was recorded once. V gene TRBV11-2 combines with J gene TRBJ2-2; D remains unclear. Per the germline V gene, CDR1 is SGHAT and CDR2 is FQNNGV. Trimming removed 1 base at V and 6 bases at J, with 3 bases between. The CDR3 is 12 amino acids. CDR3 sequence: CASSLVAGELFF. Here the CDR3 DNA reads TGTGCCAGCAGCTTAGTCGCCGGGGAGCTGTTTTTT.

J is TRBJ1-4 and V is TRBV7-8, with a tentative D call TRBD1 (6 bases). The germline V gene encodes CDR1 SGHVS and CDR2 FQNEAQ. Between the trimmed V and J ends, which lost 3 bases and 0 bases, there was a span of 8 bases. This CDR3 has 15 amino acids. CDR3 region: CASSFEGATNEKLFF. CDR3 bases: TGTGCCAGCAGCTTTGAGGGGGCAACTAATGAAAAACTGTTTTTT. Full variable domain (rest looked up from reference TRBV7-8 and TRBJ1-4): GAGVSQSPRYKVAKRGQDVALRCDPISGHVSLFWYQQALGQGPEFLTYFQNEAQLDKSGLPSDRFFAERPEGSVSTLKIQRTQQEDSAVYLCASSFEGATNEKLFFGSGTQLSVL.

J is TRBJ2-5 and V is TRBV6-2 or TRBV6-3, with D possibly TRBD1 on 6 matching bases. The V gene's germline CDR1 is MNHEY and CDR2 SVGEGT. V was pared by 2 bases and J by 7 bases, with 17 bases between. The CDR3 covers 15 residues. The CDR3 is CASSYVQGKLVTQYF. CDR3 in DNA: TGTGCCAGCAGTTACGTCCAGGGGAAATTGGTGACCCAGTACTTC.

This rearrangement joins TRBV10-3 to TRBJ2-7, with D maybe TRBD2 (5 bases). V was shortened by 0 bases and J by 4 bases, with 10 bases between the two germline ends. Germline V gives CDR1 ENHRY, CDR2 SYGVKD. The CDR3 consists of 14 residues. The CDR3 DNA follows: TGTGCCATCAGTGAGTCTGTCGGAGGTTACGAGCAGTACTTC. Translated, it gives CAISESVGGYEQYF.

This clone appeared a few times. J is TRBJ2-5 and V is TRBV5-1, with 11 bases that match TRBD2. Germline V CDR1 and CDR2: SGHRS, YFSETQ. The V segment lost 0 bases and the J segment 5 bases; nucleotides outside the gene matches: 12. The CDR3 consists of 18 residues. CDR3 in amino acids: CASSLGALAGGPAETQYF. For the CDR3, the DNA is TGCGCCAGCAGCTTGGGTGCGCTAGCGGGGGGCCCCGCGGAGACCCAGTACTTC.

CDR3 sequence reads: CASSFLATGELDQPQHF. The CDR3 region has the DNA TGTGCCAGCAGCTTTTTGGCTACAGGGGAATTGGATCAGCCCCAGCATTTT. The chain carries TRBV7-2 and TRBJ1-5; 7 nucleotides agree with TRBD1. The V segment lost 3 bases and the J segment 5 bases; nucleotides outside the gene matches: 13. The CDR3 spans 17 residues. The germline gives CDR1 SGHTA, CDR2 FQGNSA.